These T cell receptor beta chains were read from a single sample in a study of T cells in localized non-small cell lung cancer. TCRdb's table, derived via immunoSEQ multiplex PCR, lists solely in-frame clones and lacks some. The table lists about 2,300 clones, approximately 30% of them singletons, with around 10% in the top ten. The specimen comprised lung tumor tissue, sampled before any cancer treatment. The origin of the receptors is a man between 40 and 70 years old with stage III squamous cell lung carcinoma. Each CDR3 is given with its conserved first and last residue. A D gene is named only where the DNA matches it firmly. Size is stated for part of the rows, as once, few or many counts, or as a class when the clone is expanded.

j_call	d_call	v_call	clone_size	cdr3_nt	cdr3_aa
TRBJ2-2	-	TRBV9	-	TGTGCCAGCTCCATGACAGCCGCGAACACCGGGGAGCTGTTTTTT	CASSMTAANTGELFF
TRBJ2-1	-	TRBV10-2	-	TGCGCCAGCAGTGAGTCGCCGGGCCTCTCCTACAATGAGCAGTTCTTC	CASSESPGLSYNEQFF
TRBJ1-6	TRBD1	TRBV5-1	few	TGCGCCAGCAGCATTGGACAGGGAAGCAATTCACCCCTCCACTTT	CASSIGQGSNSPLHF
TRBJ1-2	TRBD1	TRBV11-3	large	TGTGCCAGCAGCTTAGATTTGACAGGGGGTTATGGCTACACCTTC	CASSLDLTGGYGYTF
TRBJ2-5	TRBD1	TRBV6-8	medium-sized	TGTGCCATCAGTCCAGGGGGCAATTGGCAAGAGACCCAGTACTTC	CAISPGGNWQETQYF
TRBJ1-2	TRBD1	TRBV19	once	TGTGCCAGTAGATCCACAGGGGCGGGAGGCTACACCTTC	CASRSTGAGGYTF
TRBJ1-4	-	TRBV18	few	TGTGCCAGCTCACCATCACAGAATGAAAAACTGTTTTTT	CASSPSQNEKLFF
TRBJ2-5	-	TRBV1	medium-sized	TGCGCCACGAGCCGAGGGCTAGGGGGGGAGACCCAGTACTTC	CATSRGLGGETQYF
TRBJ2-3	-	TRBV9	few	TGTGCCAGCAGCCCCCGACCTGGCACAGATACGCAGTATTTT	CASSPRPGTDTQYF
TRBJ2-3	TRBD2	TRBV11-3	medium-sized	TGTGCCAGCAGCACCTCCGAGACTAGCGGGAGGGCCTTCACAGATACGCAGTATTTT	CASSTSETSGRAFTDTQYF
TRBJ1-5	-	TRBV14	-	TGTGCCAGCAGCCAAGGCGGGGACGGGCCCCAGCATTTT	CASSQGGDGPQHF
TRBJ2-1	-	TRBV18	-	TGTGCCAGCTCACAGGTCCAGGGGAATGGGAATGAGCAGTTCTTC	CASSQVQGNGNEQFF
TRBJ2-7	TRBD2	TRBV15	few	TGTGCCACCTCTCATAGCGGGATTAGCTCCTACGAGCAGTACTTC	CATSHSGISSYEQYF
TRBJ2-7	-	TRBV25-1	-	TGTGCCAGCAGTCGGGTGGGCCCCTACGAGCAGTACTTC	CASSRVGPYEQYF
TRBJ1-1	TRBD1	TRBV11-3	medium-sized	TGTGCCAGCAGCCGGTCGGACAGGGGGCGAGGCACTGAAGCTTTCTTT	CASSRSDRGRGTEAFF
TRBJ2-1	TRBD1	TRBV11-3	few	TGTGCCAGCAGCCAAGGGGTCCAGGGGGCCTATGAGCAGTTCTTC	CASSQGVQGAYEQFF
TRBJ1-5	-	TRBV6-8	-	TGTGCCAGCAGTTACGGTCGTAACAATCAGCCCCAGCATTTT	CASSYGRNNQPQHF
TRBJ1-5	-	TRBV6-8	-	TGTGCCAGCAGTTACTCGCAGGGAGATCAGCCCCAGCATTTT	CASSYSQGDQPQHF
TRBJ2-5	TRBD2	TRBV11-3	few	TGTGCCAGCAGCTTGGTAGCGGGGGGCCGGGAGACCCAGTACTTC	CASSLVAGGRETQYF
TRBJ1-1	TRBD1	TRBV6-8	large	TGTGCCATCAGTAAACAGGGGAGCACTGAAGCTTTCTTT	CAISKQGSTEAFF
TRBJ2-5	-	TRBV30	-	TGTGCCTGGAGCAAGCAGGGTGCGGAGACCCAGTACTTC	CAWSKQGAETQYF
TRBJ2-7	TRBD1	TRBV29-1	large	TGCAGCGTTACCGGGACAGGGGGCGTGGGGGAGTACTTC	CSVTGTGGVGEYF
TRBJ1-6	-	TRBV18	-	TGTGCCAGCTCACGTCCCGGGACGTTGGTTTCACCCCTCCACTTT	CASSRPGTLVSPLHF
TRBJ1-2	-	TRBV18	few	TGTGCCAGCTCCCCTCAAACCGCTGCAACTAACTATGGCTACACCTTC	CASSPQTAATNYGYTF
TRBJ1-4	-	TRBV15	-	TGTGCCACCAGCAGAGAGACAGCGGGAGGGGAAAAACTGTTTTTT	CATSRETAGGEKLFF
TRBJ2-3	-	TRBV19	-	TGTGCCAGTAGTTCCTCCCCCATACAGGGTTATCTCACAGATACGCAGTATTTT	CASSSSPIQGYLTDTQYF
TRBJ1-3	-	TRBV28	-	TGTGCCAGCAGTTCGTCTCCCCTAGAGGGAGGAAACACCATATATTTT	CASSSSPLEGGNTIYF
TRBJ2-7	TRBD1	TRBV15	-	TGTGCCACCAGCAGAGCCACTGCCGACAGGGGAGCGCAGTACTTC	CATSRATADRGAQYF
TRBJ2-2	TRBD2	TRBV5-1	-	TGCGCCAGCAGCTTAGGGTCTAGCGGGAGAGGGGAGCTGTTTTTT	CASSLGSSGRGELFF
TRBJ2-7	-	TRBV18	-	TGTGCCAGCTCACCTCCCGGAGGGGGACCCTCGGCGTTC	CASSPPGGGPSAF
TRBJ1-2	-	TRBV9	-	TGTGCCAGCAGCGCCCGGGGCCGGGGCGACTATGGCTACACCTTC	CASSARGRGDYGYTF
TRBJ2-2	-	TRBV1	-	TGCGCCAGCAGCCACCCCCTGGGGAAGGCCGGGGAGCTGTTTTTT	CASSHPLGKAGELFF
TRBJ1-1	TRBD1	TRBV29-1	few	TGCAGCGTTGATAGGGGGCCCAACACTGAAGCTTTCTTT	CSVDRGPNTEAFF
TRBJ2-7	TRBD2	TRBV28	few	TGTGCCAGCCGGAAAGGGCTAGCGGGAGCCTACGAGCAGTACTTC	CASRKGLAGAYEQYF
TRBJ1-1	TRBD1	TRBV28	-	TGTGCCAGCAGTTTGCCCGGGACAGGGTTGAACACTGAAGCTTTCTTT	CASSLPGTGLNTEAFF
TRBJ2-1	-	TRBV12-2	few	TGTGCCCAACGAGAGGGACAGGGGTACCATGAGCAGTTCTTC	CAQREGQGYHEQFF
TRBJ2-7	TRBD1	TRBV6-8	few	TGTGCCAGCAGTTATGTCCAGGGGGCAACCTACGAGCAGTACTTC	CASSYVQGATYEQYF
TRBJ1-1	-	TRBV28	few	TGTGCCAGCAGTCCCCAGACAGTCACTGAAGCTTTCTTT	CASSPQTVTEAFF
TRBJ1-2	-	TRBV4-1	few	TGCGCCAGCAGCTTATCCGACAGCCCAGCTAACTATGGCTACACCTTC	CASSLSDSPANYGYTF
TRBJ2-7	-	TRBV6-8	-	TGTGCCAGCACCATTACAAACAGGGTCTCCCACGAGCAGTACTTC	CASTITNRVSHEQYF
TRBJ1-4	-	TRBV11-3	-	TGTGCCAGCAGCCCGCGGACAGTTAACTATGAAAAACTGTTTTTT	CASSPRTVNYEKLFF